The 12 T cell receptor beta chains in this list originate from one sample, sequenced in a study of spatial heterogeneity in lung cancer. The time point denotes: sample taken at primary tumor resection. TCRdb reanalysed the 5' RACE reads using MiXCR and keeps one entry per CDR3 protein. The profile shows 50,000 to 75,000 distinct CDR3 sequences, 6.3% of them singletons. Sample: PBMCs, taken at surgery. The receptor source for this set is a female donor with early-stage non-small cell lung cancer.

The table lists this clonotype with many counts. The gene calls are TRBV6-5 and TRBJ1-1; no reliable D call. The CDR3 length is 14 residues. Germline values: CDR1 MNHEY, CDR2 SVGAGI. V gave up 0 bases and J gave up 3 bases, with 8 bases separating them. In DNA form, the CDR3 reads TGTGCCAGCAGTTACTCAAGGGCGGACACTGAAGCTTTCTTT. It specifies CASSYSRADTEAFF.

This clonotype came up many times. The chain carries TRBV7-9 and TRBJ1-4, with D unresolved. In germline, CDR1 is SEHNR, CDR2 FQNEAQ (reference sequence). The CDR3 runs to 13 residues. V gave up 4 bases and J gave up 7 bases, with 10 bases separating them. CDR3 sequence: CASSYGEREKLFF. The DNA for the CDR3 is TGTGCCAGCAGCTACGGAGAGCGTGAAAAACTGTTTTTT. Variable domain in full (rest from reference TRBV7-9 and TRBJ1-4): DTGVSQNPRHKITKRGQNVTFRCDPISEHNRLYWYRQTLGQGPEFLTYFQNEAQLEKSRLLSDRFSAERPKGSFSTLEIQRTEQGDSAMYLCASSYGEREKLFFGSGTQLSVL.

At least ten counts were recorded for this clonotype. V and J are TRBV5-1 and TRBJ1-4, with 9 positions matching TRBD1. The V gene end was trimmed by 4 bases and the J gene end by 8 bases; junction bases not matched to a gene: 9. The CDR3 extends over 15 amino acids. The V gene's germline CDR1 is SGHRS and CDR2 YFSETQ. Here the CDR3 reads CASSELRTGEEKLFF. In DNA, the CDR3 is TGCGCCAGCAGCGAGTTGAGGACAGGGGAGGAAAAACTGTTTTTT.

This clonotype has a count of ten or more. V and J are TRBV20-1 and TRBJ1-4; D perhaps matches TRBD1 (5 bases). V lost 3 bases and J 3 bases, leaving 11 bases between the germline ends. Germline-derived CDR1 and CDR2 are DFQATT and SNEGSKA (reference sequence). The CDR3 is 14 residues long. CDR3 residues: CSASKPGANEKLFF. CDR3 coding DNA: TGCAGTGCTAGTAAACCGGGGGCTAATGAAAAACTGTTTTTT.

At least ten counts were recorded for this clonotype. This rearrangement joins TRBV6-1 to TRBJ1-1; TRBD1 is a possible D gene (5 bases). The length of the CDR3 is 16 residues. Germline-derived CDR1 and CDR2 are MNHNS and SASEGT. Trimming cost V 9 bases and J 4 bases, with 24 bases left between them. The CDR3 DNA reads TGTGCCAGTACCCCCCAAGGGGAGGTCCCGGGCACTGAAGCTTTCTTT. This codes for CASTPQGEVPGTEAFF.

This clonotype has more than one count but fewer than ten. V gene TRBV12-3 or TRBV12-4 combines with J gene TRBJ1-5, with a possible D match to TRBD1 (6 bases). The CDR3 sequence is 16 residues long. V lost 0 bases, J lost 6 bases, and 15 bases lay in between. This CDR3 is CASSLAWGAWGQPQHF. CDR3 in DNA: TGTGCCAGCAGTTTAGCTTGGGGGGCCTGGGGTCAGCCCCAGCATTTT.

This clonotype came up many times. The rearrangement joins TRBV7-8 to TRBJ1-1; unclear D gene. V lost 1 base and J 0 bases, leaving 9 bases between the germline ends. Per germline, CDR1 SGHVS and CDR2 FQNEAQ. CDR3 size: 15 residues. The CDR3 nucleotides read TGTGCCAGCAGCTTAGATGAAGGGATGAACACTGAAGCTTTCTTT. It is translated as CASSLDEGMNTEAFF.

This clonotype was detected ten times or more. The rearrangement uses TRBV15 and TRBJ1-3, with a tentative D call TRBD1 (5 bases). The CDR3 loop spans 13 amino acids. Germline loops: CDR1 LNHNV, CDR2 YYDKDF (reference sequence). Between the trimmed V and J ends, which lost 6 bases and 1 base, there was a span of 7 bases. The CDR3 spells CATRGGSGNTIYF. The CDR3 nucleotides read TGTGCCACCAGGGGGGGGTCTGGAAACACCATATATTTT.

This clonotype appeared many times. This chain links TRBV29-1 with TRBJ2-5; 9 nucleotides agree with TRBD1. The V gene end was trimmed by 4 bases and the J gene end by 7 bases; junction bases not matched to a gene: 10. Per the germline V gene, CDR1 is SQVTM and CDR2 is ANQGSEA. The CDR3 contains 14 residues. CDR3 in amino acids: CSVGGTGKGATQYF. The DNA for the CDR3 is TGCAGCGTTGGAGGGACAGGGAAAGGTGCGACCCAGTACTTC.

This clonotype has ten or more counts. The chain joins TRBV5-1 to TRBJ2-7; D is undetermined. Germline assignment: CDR1 SGHRS and CDR2 YFSETQ. Trimming took off 2 bases at V and 0 bases at J, with 12 bases between the two ends. This CDR3 region has 15 residues. CDR3 in DNA: TGCGCCAGCAGCTTCGGTGAAGACCCCTCCTACGAGCAGTACGTC. Its translation is CASSFGEDPSYEQYV.

This clonotype turned up a few times. The V call is TRBV7-2, the J call TRBJ2-7; weak D call: TRBD2 (6 bases). The CDR3 loop spans 14 amino acids. Germline values: CDR1 SGHTA, CDR2 FQGNSA. Trimming cost V 6 bases and J 0 bases, with 12 bases left between them. This CDR3 reads CASRNGGSSYEQYF. CDR3 sequence (DNA): TGTGCCAGCAGGAACGGGGGAAGCTCCTACGAGCAGTACTTC.

This clonotype was seen a few times. This chain uses TRBV2 with TRBJ2-1, with 10 bases identical to TRBD2. Germline CDR1 SNHLY, CDR2 FYNNEI. The CDR3 extends over 15 amino acids. After removal of 1 base from V and 4 bases from J, the junction contained 1 base not matched to a gene. Written as DNA, the CDR3 is TGTGCCAGCAGTGAAGGGACTAGCGGATACAATGAGCAGTTCTTC. It is translated as CASSEGTSGYNEQFF.